This T cell receptor (beta chain) was recorded in a study of CD8+ T cells in alopecia areata. General study findings and limits: Affected lesional scalp, above all in alopecia totalis/universalis, was more clonal than normal scalp.

The investigators collected lesional scalp punch biopsies and peripheral blood from alopecia areata patients. cDNA serving as the sequencing template came from extracted, reverse transcribed RNA. Using immunoSEQ multiplex PCR, the repertoire was profiled, and TCRdb retains in-frame clones only, with some absent. The table has about 64,000 clones, 44% seen once; the top ten hold roughly 51%. This clone was observed a handful of times. The antigen is unknown. Sequencing was done on a sample of NKG2D-low CD8+ T cells sorted from blood. The source is a human donor with alopecia areata.

This CDR3 reads CASSPAGESTGELFF. The CDR3 nucleotides are TGTGCCAGCAGCCCAGCGGGGGAATCCACCGGGGAGCTGTTTTTT. V is TRBV7-9 and J is TRBJ2-2; 8 bases are a match to TRBD2. CDR3 length: 15 residues. Per the germline V gene, CDR1 is SEHNR and CDR2 is FQNEAQ (reference sequence). J lost 4 bases, V lost 5 bases, and 6 bases had no gene match.